This is a list of T cell receptor beta chains from one sample in a study of shared clonotypes between healthy human individuals. TCRdb's table, derived via immunoSEQ multiplex PCR, lists solely in-frame clones and lacks some. This table holds about 1 million clones, around 76% found once. The sequenced material came from memory CD4+ T cells sorted from blood. All receptors derive from a man aged 18 to 29 in good health. The CDR3 runs from the conserved cysteine through the conserved F or W. Each record gives: J gene, V gene, CDR3 protein.

>TRBJ2-7|TRBV28
CASSRRDRVHPYEQYF
>TRBJ2-2|TRBV30
CAWSLRTGELFF
>TRBJ1-2|TRBV2
CASRRGDLANYGYTF
>TRBJ2-6|TRBV7-9
CASSIDRPSSGANVLTF
>TRBJ2-1|TRBV4-3
CASSQDGKAINEQFF
>TRBJ2-5|TRBV7-2
CASSLAGQKETQYF
>TRBJ2-3|TRBV5-1
CASSLAGRGATDTQYF
>TRBJ1-1|TRBV6-5
CASSRGSTEAFF
>TRBJ2-2|TRBV5-4
CASSRGRGNTGELFF
>TRBJ2-3|TRBV7-2
CASSPKTSLSTDTQYF
>TRBJ1-2|TRBV4-3
CASSQEGGGTNYGYTF
>TRBJ2-1|TRBV19
CASSIDRTFLIF
>TRBJ2-7|TRBV7-8
CASSAGSHVYEQYF
>TRBJ2-2|TRBV4-1
CASSQDTAGGFGELFF
>TRBJ2-3|TRBV5-1
CASSLGALALLTDTQYF
>TRBJ2-7|TRBV19
CASSAGRSYEQYF
>TRBJ2-7|TRBV7-2
CASSLALTSGSYEQYF
>TRBJ2-1|TRBV4-3
CASSQSIVNEQFF
>TRBJ2-1|TRBV10-3
CAISSPSGNNNEQFF
>TRBJ1-3|TRBV11-2
CASSLDPRSGNTIYF
>TRBJ1-5|TRBV30
CAWSSAYDQPQHF
>TRBJ2-1|TRBV11-2
CASSLAGGLNDEQFF
>TRBJ2-2|TRBV29-1
CSVRAGVVGELFF
>TRBJ2-3|TRBV2
CASSEGRNTDTQYF
>TRBJ2-6|TRBV30
CAWSVQGRSGANVLTF
>TRBJ1-1|TRBV7-8
CASSRRGGQGNTEAFF
>TRBJ1-1|TRBV9
CASSVGPGGAVTEAFF
>TRBJ2-5|TRBV18
CASFPRDRGETQYF
>TRBJ2-7|TRBV6-6
CASSYPDRSYEQYF
>TRBJ1-1|TRBV9
CASSGSARGSTEAFF
>TRBJ2-7|TRBV6-1
CASSVQQGPYEQYF
>TRBJ1-6|TRBV19
CASSIVETGNNSPLHF
>TRBJ2-1|TRBV5-6
CASTYRGNEQFF
>TRBJ1-2|TRBV5-4
CASSQELDNYGYTF
>TRBJ2-1|TRBV4-2
CASSQDWRKVSYNEQFF
>TRBJ2-6|TRBV18
CASSPPLTGANVLTF
>TRBJ2-3|TRBV4-1
CASSQGWGASATDTQYF
>TRBJ2-5|TRBV5-4
CASSWGQGVGETQYF
>TRBJ2-3|TRBV18
CASSPGGAGRTDTQYF
>TRBJ1-3|TRBV5-1
CASSLGVGGGSGNTIYF
>TRBJ1-1|TRBV18
CASSPGPPGNTEAFF
>TRBJ1-1|TRBV6-5
CASNRQGGLNTEAFF
>TRBJ2-1|TRBV18
CASSPRGPGEQFF
>TRBJ1-3|TRBV6-5
CASSTSRGGNTIYF
>TRBJ2-3|TRBV5-1
CASTAGGVGDTQYF
>TRBJ1-1|TRBV28
CASSLYSVRAFF
>TRBJ1-2|TRBV19
CASSGPDYGYTF
>TRBJ2-7|TRBV18
CASSRPGGDSYEQYF
>TRBJ2-5|TRBV15
CATSSASRETQYF
>TRBJ2-1|TRBV6-5
CASRALMGPYNEQFF
>TRBJ2-5|TRBV27
CASKRRGAQETQYF
>TRBJ2-3|TRBV5-1
CASSPETGFGTDTQYF
>TRBJ2-3|TRBV10-3
CAISRLAGATDTQYF